This T cell receptor (beta chain) was recovered during a study of tumor-infiltrating lymphocytes in localized non-small cell lung cancer. This clone was picked up a small number of times. Here immunoSEQ multiplex PCR was the method, and the copy in TCRdb shows in-frame clones only, minus some. This table has 8,000 to 9,500 clones, around 79% appearing once. Per the germline V gene, CDR1 is SGHRS and CDR2 is YFSETQ. Trimming pared 8 bases from V and 2 bases from J, leaving 13 bases between. The CDR3 is made up of 14 amino acids. The sample was uninvolved lung tissue not adjacent to the tumor. The receptor comes from a human donor with non-small cell lung cancer. V and J are TRBV5-1 and TRBJ2-2; no clear D. The DNA of the CDR3 is TGCGCCAGTAAAGTCGGGCTTAACACCGGGGAGCTGTTTTTT. It encodes CASKVGLNTGELFF.